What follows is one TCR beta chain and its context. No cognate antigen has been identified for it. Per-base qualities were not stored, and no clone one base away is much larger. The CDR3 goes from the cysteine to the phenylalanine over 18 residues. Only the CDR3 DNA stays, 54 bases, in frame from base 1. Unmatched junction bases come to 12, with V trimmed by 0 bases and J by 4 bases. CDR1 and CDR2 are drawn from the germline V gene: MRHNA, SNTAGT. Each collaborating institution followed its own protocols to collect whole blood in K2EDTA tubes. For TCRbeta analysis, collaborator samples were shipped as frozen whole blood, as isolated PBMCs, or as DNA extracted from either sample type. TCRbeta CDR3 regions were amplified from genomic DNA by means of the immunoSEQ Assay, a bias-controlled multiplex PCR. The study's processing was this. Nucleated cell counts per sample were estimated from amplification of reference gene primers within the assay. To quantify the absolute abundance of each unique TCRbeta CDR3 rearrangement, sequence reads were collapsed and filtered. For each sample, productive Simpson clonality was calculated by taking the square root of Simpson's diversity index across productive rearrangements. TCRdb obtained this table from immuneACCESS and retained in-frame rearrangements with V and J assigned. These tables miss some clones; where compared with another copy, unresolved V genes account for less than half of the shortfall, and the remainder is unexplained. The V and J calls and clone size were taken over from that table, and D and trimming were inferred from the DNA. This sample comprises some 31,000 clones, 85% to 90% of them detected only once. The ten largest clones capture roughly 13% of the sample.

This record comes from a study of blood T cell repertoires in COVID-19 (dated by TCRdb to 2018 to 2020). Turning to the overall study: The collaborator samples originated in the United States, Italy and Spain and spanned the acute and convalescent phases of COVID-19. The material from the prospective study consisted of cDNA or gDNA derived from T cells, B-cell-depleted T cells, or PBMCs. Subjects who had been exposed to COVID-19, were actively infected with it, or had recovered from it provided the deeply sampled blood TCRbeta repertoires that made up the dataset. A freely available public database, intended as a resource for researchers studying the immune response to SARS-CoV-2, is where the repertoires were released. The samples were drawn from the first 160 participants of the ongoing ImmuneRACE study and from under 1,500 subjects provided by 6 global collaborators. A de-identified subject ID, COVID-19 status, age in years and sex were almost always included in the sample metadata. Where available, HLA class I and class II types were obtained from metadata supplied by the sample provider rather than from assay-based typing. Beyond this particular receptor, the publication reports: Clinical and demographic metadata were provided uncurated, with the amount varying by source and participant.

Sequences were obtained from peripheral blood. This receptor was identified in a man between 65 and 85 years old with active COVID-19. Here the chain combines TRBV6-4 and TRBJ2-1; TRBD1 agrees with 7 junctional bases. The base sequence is TGTGCCAGCAGTGACTCGAGGACAGGTTTCTCCTCTTACAATGAGCAGTTCTTC. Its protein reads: CASSDSRTGFSSYNEQFF.